These 14 T cell receptor beta chains originate from one sample sequenced in a study of vaccination and CD4 T cells after COVID-19. The study sequenced cultured CD4+ T cell DNA using the Oncomine TCR Beta short-read assay. TCRdb processed the PCR reads anew with MiXCR; each CDR3 protein has one entry. The repertoire holds approximately 20,000 distinct CDR3 sequences, with around 62% as singletons. These TCRs are of unknown antigen specificity. The treatment here: roughly 11-day PBMC culture with coronavirus spike peptide pools or control peptides (ViraFEST assay). The sample was CD4+ T cells from blood, cultured in vitro, taken before SARS-CoV-2 vaccination. All receptors derive from a human donor who received a COVID-19 vaccine.

The V gene is TRBV29-1, the J gene TRBJ2-3; D uncertain. Trimming removed 6 bases at V and 1 base at J, with 11 bases between. The CDR3 runs 13 residues. The germline gives CDR1 SQVTM, CDR2 ANQGSEA. The CDR3 spells CSVDPGRTDTQYF. The CDR3 nucleotides read TGCAGCGTGGACCCCGGACGCACAGATACGCAGTATTTT.

DNA of the CDR3: TGTGCCAGCAGTTCCGGACAGGGACGGACCGAAGCTTTCTTT. Protein sequence: CASSSGQGRTEAFF. This chain joins TRBV7-9 and TRBJ1-1; 8 positions match TRBD1. The V gene's germline CDR1 is SEHNR and CDR2 FQNEAQ (reference sequence). With V trimmed by 6 bases and J by 8 bases, 11 bases remained unmatched. CDR3 length: 14 residues.

J is TRBJ2-7 and V is TRBV20-1; D gene uncertain. Germline V gives CDR1 DFQATT, CDR2 SNEGSKA (reference sequence). The CDR3 length is 11 residues. The ends were cut back, 3 bases at V and 2 bases at J, with 5 bases in the middle. The CDR3 DNA is TGCAGTGCTAGTGCGCCCTACGAGCAGTACTTC. Protein: CSASAPYEQYF.

This clonotype was counted a single time. V usage is TRBV7-2 and J usage is TRBJ2-1; TRBD2 matches at 9 bases. Trimming removed 1 base from V and 9 bases from J; junction bases left unmatched: 10. The CDR3 length is 16 residues. Germline V gives CDR1 SGHTA, CDR2 FQGNSA. In DNA, the CDR3 is TGTGCCAGCAGCTTAGACCCAGCGGGGGGAGGCGGTGAGCAGTTCTTC. Protein sequence: CASSLDPAGGGGEQFF.

The rearrangement links TRBV2 to TRBJ1-2, with D tentatively TRBD1 (6 bases). With 6 bases removed from V and 4 bases from J, the gap between germline ends came to 15 bases. The CDR3 covers 14 residues. Looked up from germline, CDR1 is SNHLY and CDR2 is FYNNEI. The DNA of the CDR3 is TGTGCCAGCAGGCCTAGGACGGACAGCTATGGCTACACCTTC. Translated, it gives CASRPRTDSYGYTF.

The chain employs TRBV25-1 and TRBJ1-6; D unresolved. The germline gives CDR1 MGHDK, CDR2 SYGVNS. This CDR3 is built from 14 residues. Trimming shortened V by 4 bases and J by 7 bases, and 11 bases separated the two germline ends. Here the CDR3 reads CASSVSGVNSPLHF. Here the CDR3 DNA reads TGTGCCAGCAGTGTCTCCGGAGTCAATTCACCCCTCCACTTT.

This rearrangement joins TRBV20-1 to TRBJ1-1; D uncertain. This CDR3 spans 13 amino acids. Germline V gives CDR1 DFQATT, CDR2 SNEGSKA (reference sequence). Trimming left V 8 bases short and J 0 bases short, with 13 bases between. This chain's CDR3 is CSSLEIMNTEAFF. For the CDR3, the DNA is TGCAGTTCTCTCGAGATAATGAACACTGAAGCTTTCTTT.

This clonotype was seen only a few times. The chain combines TRBV21-1 with TRBJ1-4; the table's D call, TRBD1, has no DNA check behind it. TRBV21-1 is a documented pseudogene. This CDR3 region has 17 residues. CDR3 loop: CASSTSGTGPTNEKLFF. The CDR3 DNA follows: TGTGCCAGCAGCACCTCCGGGACAGGACCAACTAATGAAAAACTGTTTTTT.

The chain recombines TRBV6-5 with TRBJ1-2; D may be TRBD1 (5 bases). The CDR3 is 15 residues long. Germline lookup yields CDR1 MNHEY and CDR2 SVGAGI. V lost 3 bases to trimming and J lost 8 bases, with 19 bases between them. As DNA, the CDR3 is TGTGCCAGCAGTTATGGGGGGGGTAAAGTGTACGGCTACACCTTC. Its translation: CASSYGGGKVYGYTF.

The V call is TRBV27, the J call TRBJ2-7; TRBD1 is a possible D gene (6 bases). The CDR3 spans 17 residues. Germline V lookup: CDR1 MNHEY, CDR2 SMNVEV (reference sequence). Trimming left V 4 bases short and J 3 bases short, with 22 bases between. The CDR3 DNA is TGTGCCAGCAGTTGGCCCTTCTGGGGGACAAGGCGCTACGAGCAGTACTTC. This sequence encodes CASSWPFWGTRRYEQYF.

This chain's CDR3 is CASSLQGGYGYTF. The CDR3 region has the DNA TGTGCCAGCAGTTTACAGGGTGGCTATGGCTACACCTTC. The chain recombines TRBV12-3 or TRBV12-4 with TRBJ1-2; TRBD1 is a possible D gene (5 bases). V dropped 2 bases and J dropped 4 bases, with 8 bases sitting between them. The CDR3 has 13 amino acids.

CDR3 amino acids: CASGTGQGTDTQYF. CDR3 in DNA: TGTGCTAGTGGTACCGGACAGGGTACAGATACGCAGTATTTT. The genes are TRBV12-5 and TRBJ2-3, with TRBD1 identical over 8 bases. The junction had 4 bases not matched to a gene; V was cut back by 5 bases and J by 3 bases. The CDR3 is 14 residues long. Germline V gives CDR1 LGHNT, CDR2 FRNRAP.

This clonotype appeared once. The chain recombines TRBV27 with TRBJ1-1; the D gene is possibly TRBD1 (5 bases). This CDR3 spans 20 amino acids. Trimming took off 5 bases at V and 5 bases at J, with 33 bases between the two ends. Germline CDR1 and CDR2: MNHEY and SMNVEV (reference sequence). The CDR3 here is CASSLYRFTPDGWKGTEAFF. DNA of the CDR3: TGTGCCAGCAGTCTTTACAGATTTACTCCGGACGGATGGAAGGGGACTGAAGCTTTCTTT.

The gene calls are TRBV6-1 and TRBJ1-1; 8 bases line up with TRBD1. The CDR3 is made up of 16 amino acids. Germline values: CDR1 MNHNS, CDR2 SASEGT. V gave up 3 bases and J gave up 2 bases; unmatched junction bases: 8. In DNA form, the CDR3 reads TGTGCCAGCAGTGATCGGACAGGGCCAACCAACACTGAAGCTTTCTTT. This sequence encodes CASSDRTGPTNTEAFF.